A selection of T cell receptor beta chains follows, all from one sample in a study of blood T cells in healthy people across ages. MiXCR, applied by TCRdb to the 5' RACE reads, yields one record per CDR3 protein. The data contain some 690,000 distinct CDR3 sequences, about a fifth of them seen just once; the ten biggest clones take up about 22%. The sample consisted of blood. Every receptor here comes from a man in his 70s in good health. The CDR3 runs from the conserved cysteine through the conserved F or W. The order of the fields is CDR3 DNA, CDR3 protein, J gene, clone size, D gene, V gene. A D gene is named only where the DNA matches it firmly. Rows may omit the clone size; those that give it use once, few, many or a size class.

DNA: TGTGCCAGCAGTCCGAGACAGGGGGCAGGCAATGAGCAGTTCTTC
CDR3: CASSPRQGAGNEQFF
J: TRBJ2-1
size: few
D: TRBD1
V: TRBV6-5

DNA: TGTGCCAGCAGCACACGAAAGGGGATGGCCCAAGAGACCCAGTACTTC
CDR3: CASSTRKGMAQETQYF
J: TRBJ2-5
size: few
D: -
V: TRBV3-1

DNA: TGCAGTGCTAGAGTTCGGACAGGGTGGCAGCCCCAGCATTTT
CDR3: CSARVRTGWQPQHF
J: TRBJ1-5
size: -
D: TRBD1
V: TRBV20-1

DNA: TGCAGTGCTACGAATAGCGGTGAGCAGTTCTTC
CDR3: CSATNSGEQFF
J: TRBJ2-1
size: few
D: -
V: TRBV20-1

DNA: TGCAGCGTTGTCACAGGGAGAGGCTACACCTTC
CDR3: CSVVTGRGYTF
J: TRBJ1-2
size: -
D: -
V: TRBV29-1

DNA: TGTGCCAGCTCACCACAGACAGGCTACAATGAGCAGTTCTTC
CDR3: CASSPQTGYNEQFF
J: TRBJ2-1
size: many
D: -
V: TRBV18

DNA: TGCAGTGCTTTGAGGAGTCAGGGGGTTGGTGGCTACACCTTC
CDR3: CSALRSQGVGGYTF
J: TRBJ1-2
size: -
D: TRBD1
V: TRBV20-1

DNA: TGCAGCGTTGGCTGGGGGGGTGAAAAACTGTTTTTT
CDR3: CSVGWGGEKLFF
J: TRBJ1-4
size: -
D: -
V: TRBV29-1

DNA: TGCAGCGTTGTAGGCCCAGTGAGCACTGAAGCTTTCTTT
CDR3: CSVVGPVSTEAFF
J: TRBJ1-1
size: -
D: -
V: TRBV29-1

DNA: TGCAGTGCTAGTGGCTTCACTAGCGGGAGGGCCGGAGAGACCCAGTACTTC
CDR3: CSASGFTSGRAGETQYF
J: TRBJ2-5
size: -
D: TRBD2
V: TRBV20-1

DNA: TGTGCCAGCAGATTAGCGGGGGGACGCACAGATACGCAGTATTTT
CDR3: CASRLAGGRTDTQYF
J: TRBJ2-3
size: -
D: TRBD2
V: TRBV12-3/TRBV12-4

DNA: TGTGCCAGCAGCCGGGACCAGGAGGAGACCCAGTACTTC
CDR3: CASSRDQEETQYF
J: TRBJ2-5
size: few
D: -
V: TRBV2

DNA: TGCGCCAGCAGGGGGGGGACAGGGGACATGAACGCTGAAGCTTTCTTT
CDR3: CASRGGTGDMNAEAFF
J: TRBJ1-1
size: few
D: TRBD1
V: TRBV5-1

DNA: TGCGCCAGCAGCTTCTCTCCGGACTATGGCTACACCTTC
CDR3: CASSFSPDYGYTF
J: TRBJ1-2
size: -
D: -
V: TRBV5-1

DNA: TGCAGCGTTGAACCGGGGACTGGGGCCAACGTCCTGACTTTC
CDR3: CSVEPGTGANVLTF
J: TRBJ2-6
size: few
D: -
V: TRBV29-1

DNA: TGTGCCAGCAGCGTAGGGGGGCGGTTTAAAGAGACCCAGTACTTC
CDR3: CASSVGGRFKETQYF
J: TRBJ2-5
size: few
D: -
V: TRBV9

DNA: TGCGCCAGCAGCTCGTGGGACAGGGGCGACTATGGCTACACCTTC
CDR3: CASSSWDRGDYGYTF
J: TRBJ1-2
size: -
D: TRBD1
V: TRBV5-1

DNA: TGTGCCAGCAGCGCCCGCACTAGCGGGGGGGAGGATGAGCAGTTCTTC
CDR3: CASSARTSGGEDEQFF
J: TRBJ2-1
size: few
D: TRBD2
V: TRBV5-4

DNA: TGTGCCAGCAGCTTATATAGGGGACTAGAGACCCAGTACTTC
CDR3: CASSLYRGLETQYF
J: TRBJ2-5
size: -
D: -
V: TRBV7-2

DNA: TGCAGTGCCCCCGGGACTAGCGGGAGTAGAAAGACCCAGTACTTC
CDR3: CSAPGTSGSRKTQYF
J: TRBJ2-5
size: -
D: TRBD2
V: TRBV20-1

DNA: TGTGCCAGCACCCAAGGGTGGTTCGGGACAGTTGACAATGAGCAGTTCTTC
CDR3: CASTQGWFGTVDNEQFF
J: TRBJ2-1
size: -
D: TRBD1
V: TRBV11-3

DNA: TGTGCCAGCAGGGGGACCGGGAAGACCTACGAGCAGTACTTC
CDR3: CASRGTGKTYEQYF
J: TRBJ2-7
size: few
D: -
V: TRBV12-3/TRBV12-4

DNA: TGTGCCATCAGAACCAGCGGCTCCTACAATGAGCAGTTCTTC
CDR3: CAIRTSGSYNEQFF
J: TRBJ2-1
size: few
D: -
V: TRBV10-3

DNA: TGCGCCAGCAGCTTGAGGGACTACCGAGGTGAGCAGTTCTTC
CDR3: CASSLRDYRGEQFF
J: TRBJ2-1
size: few
D: TRBD2
V: TRBV5-1

DNA: TGTGCCAGCAGCGAGCTGGGACAGGGGAGGGAGACCCAGTACTTC
CDR3: CASSELGQGRETQYF
J: TRBJ2-5
size: -
D: TRBD1
V: TRBV9

DNA: TGTGCCAGCAGCTTGTTTCTAAGGGAAGATACGCAGTATTTT
CDR3: CASSLFLREDTQYF
J: TRBJ2-3
size: -
D: -
V: TRBV5-4

DNA: TGTGCCAGCAGCTTGAGGTCCACTAGCGCCGCCGGGGAGCTGTTTTTT
CDR3: CASSLRSTSAAGELFF
J: TRBJ2-2
size: few
D: TRBD2
V: TRBV7-9

DNA: TGTGCCAGCTCACTTCAGCGGAGGGGTATAAATGAGCAGTTCTTC
CDR3: CASSLQRRGINEQFF
J: TRBJ2-1
size: few
D: -
V: TRBV18

DNA: TGTGCCAGCTGGGACAGGGCGGGTTTTAACTATGGCTACACCTTC
CDR3: CASWDRAGFNYGYTF
J: TRBJ1-2
size: -
D: TRBD1
V: TRBV12-3/TRBV12-4

DNA: TGCGCCAGCAGCACTACCGGGACGGTGGCGTTCGACCAAGAGACCCAGTACTTC
CDR3: CASSTTGTVAFDQETQYF
J: TRBJ2-5
size: few
D: -
V: TRBV5-1

DNA: TGCAGTGCGCTTCCGGGACAGGGAGCCTATGGCTACACCTTC
CDR3: CSALPGQGAYGYTF
J: TRBJ1-2
size: few
D: TRBD1
V: TRBV20-1

DNA: TGTGCCAGCAGTTGGGTTAGAGCGGGGTACAATGAGCAGTTCTTC
CDR3: CASSWVRAGYNEQFF
J: TRBJ2-1
size: -
D: TRBD2
V: TRBV6-2/TRBV6-3

DNA: TGTGCCAGCAGGGGGACTAGCGGGGACTACAATGAGCAGTTCTTC
CDR3: CASRGTSGDYNEQFF
J: TRBJ2-1
size: once
D: TRBD2
V: TRBV12-3/TRBV12-4

DNA: TGTGCCAGCAGCTTAGGCAGACTCGGTGACACAGATACGCAGTATTTT
CDR3: CASSLGRLGDTDTQYF
J: TRBJ2-3
size: -
D: -
V: TRBV13

DNA: TGTGCCAGCAGCCCCTTGGCGGGGGGACCAGGAAACGAGCAGTACTTC
CDR3: CASSPLAGGPGNEQYF
J: TRBJ2-7
size: -
D: TRBD2
V: TRBV3-1

DNA: TGCGCCAGCAGCCCCATGGTAAACACTGAAGCTTTCTTT
CDR3: CASSPMVNTEAFF
J: TRBJ1-1
size: -
D: -
V: TRBV5-1

DNA: TGTGCCAGCAGTGAATCGTGGGGACGCACAGATACGCAGTATTTT
CDR3: CASSESWGRTDTQYF
J: TRBJ2-3
size: -
D: -
V: TRBV25-1

DNA: TGCGCCAGCAGCCGAAGGACAGGGGCGAACACAGATACGCAGTATTTT
CDR3: CASSRRTGANTDTQYF
J: TRBJ2-3
size: few
D: TRBD1
V: TRBV5-1

DNA: TGCAGTGCTCGTAGACTAGCGGGGGACCCGAACACCGGGGAGCTGTTTTTT
CDR3: CSARRLAGDPNTGELFF
J: TRBJ2-2
size: few
D: TRBD2
V: TRBV20-1

DNA: TGTGCCAGCAGCGCAACACTAGCTTTTGGCGGGGAGCTGTTTTTT
CDR3: CASSATLAFGGELFF
J: TRBJ2-2
size: -
D: -
V: TRBV7-8

DNA: TGTGCCAGCACAGCTAGCGGGAGTGGTACGCAGTATTTT
CDR3: CASTASGSGTQYF
J: TRBJ2-3
size: -
D: TRBD2
V: TRBV6-5

DNA: TGTGCCAGTAGTCCGCAGGGGGCGGGGACCCAGTACTTC
CDR3: CASSPQGAGTQYF
J: TRBJ2-5
size: -
D: TRBD1
V: TRBV19

DNA: TGTGCCAGCACCCGAGGGGGGGCCGCTAATGAAAAACTGTTTTTT
CDR3: CASTRGGAANEKLFF
J: TRBJ1-4
size: few
D: -
V: TRBV25-1

DNA: TGCAGTGCTCCCGACAGGGTTACCTACGAGCAGTACTTC
CDR3: CSAPDRVTYEQYF
J: TRBJ2-7
size: many
D: TRBD1
V: TRBV20-1

DNA: TGTGCCAGCAGCCTATCTGCGGGTCTAGGCAATGAGCAGTTCTTC
CDR3: CASSLSAGLGNEQFF
J: TRBJ2-1
size: once
D: -
V: TRBV14

DNA: TGCAGTGCTAGCAGAAGACCGGCCACTGAAGCTTTCTTT
CDR3: CSASRRPATEAFF
J: TRBJ1-1
size: -
D: -
V: TRBV20-1

DNA: TGCAGTGCTAGGTACTATAACTCCTACGAGCAGTACTTC
CDR3: CSARYYNSYEQYF
J: TRBJ2-7
size: -
D: -
V: TRBV20-1

DNA: TGTGCCAGCAGATACGACGGGATACCAAGTAACTATGGCTACACCTTC
CDR3: CASRYDGIPSNYGYTF
J: TRBJ1-2
size: few
D: -
V: TRBV6-6

DNA: TGTGCCAGCCTCCTGAGTGGGGGAAACATTCAGTACTTC
CDR3: CASLLSGGNIQYF
J: TRBJ2-4
size: many
D: -
V: TRBV12-3/TRBV12-4